This T cell receptor (beta chain) was retrieved from a study of vaccination and CD4 T cells after COVID-19. This clonotype is a singleton in its sample. Its antigen remains unidentified. The CDR3 is 14 amino acids. Per germline, CDR1 MNHNS and CDR2 SASEGT. The germline V and J ends were trimmed by 5 bases and 3 bases, with 12 bases remaining between them. Time point in this sample: late sampling 161 to 241 days after vaccination in a few convalescent patients. Treatment denoted: roughly 10-day PBMC culture with coronavirus spike peptide pools or control peptides (ViraFEST assay). ViraFEST relied on peptide pools to expand antigen-specific T cells; the TCRs were sequenced afterward. Sequenced with the Oncomine TCR Beta short-read assay was DNA taken from cultured CD4+ T cells. Investigators obtained genomic DNA by extraction from cultured CD4+ T cells. MiXCR was run by TCRdb on the PCR reads, yielding one entry per CDR3 protein. Altogether more than 20,000 distinct CDR3 sequences are present, under 50% being singletons, with the ten largest covering about 4%.

The source material was CD4+ T cells from blood, cultured in vitro, sampled about 7 months after SARS-CoV-2 vaccination. This chain links TRBV6-1 with TRBJ2-3; a weak D match, TRBD1 (7 bases). The receptor was derived from a human donor who had recovered from COVID-19. In DNA, the CDR3 is TGTGCCAGCAGTAGCAGGGGGAGGACAGATACGCAGTATTTT. Translated, it gives CASSSRGRTDTQYF.